Here is one T cell receptor (beta chain) with its context. What it binds is not known. These data originate in a study of OX40 agonist ivuxolimab in advanced cancers. Study-level results: More expanded clones were seen, on average, in CD8+ T cells than in CD4+.

Measured with immunoSEQ multiplex PCR; TCRdb has only the in-frame clones, and not every one. The repertoire holds roughly 20,000 clones, with less than 80% as singletons. The receptor was derived from an adult with an advanced solid tumor such as melanoma, head and neck, liver or kidney cancer. This specimen was CD4+ or CD8+ T cells sorted from blood, taken in a trial of the OX40 agonist ivuxolimab.

The CDR3 DNA follows: TGTGCCAGCAGAGCGGGACATAACCAAGAGACCCAGTACTTC. Translation gives CASRAGHNQETQYF. This chain joins TRBV2 and TRBJ2-5, with a possible D match to TRBD2 (7 bases). CDR1 and CDR2 from the germline V gene are SNHLY and FYNNEI. This CDR3 is 14 amino acids long. V was pared by 6 bases and J by 0 bases, with 11 bases between.